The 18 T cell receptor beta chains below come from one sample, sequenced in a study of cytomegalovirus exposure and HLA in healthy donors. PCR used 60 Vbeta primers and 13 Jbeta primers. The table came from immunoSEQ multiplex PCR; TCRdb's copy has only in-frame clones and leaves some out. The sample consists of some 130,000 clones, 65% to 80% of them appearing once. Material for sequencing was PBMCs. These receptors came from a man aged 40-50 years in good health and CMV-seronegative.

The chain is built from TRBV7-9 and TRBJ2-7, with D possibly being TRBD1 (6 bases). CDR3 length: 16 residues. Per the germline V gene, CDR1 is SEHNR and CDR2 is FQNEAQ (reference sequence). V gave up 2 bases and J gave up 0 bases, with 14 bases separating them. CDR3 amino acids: CASSLLFGQSSYEQYF. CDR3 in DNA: TGTGCCAGCAGCTTACTCTTCGGACAGAGCTCCTACGAGCAGTACTTC.

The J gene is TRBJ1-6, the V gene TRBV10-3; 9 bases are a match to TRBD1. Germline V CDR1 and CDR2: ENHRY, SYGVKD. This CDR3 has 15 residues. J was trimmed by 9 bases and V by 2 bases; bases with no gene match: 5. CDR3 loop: CAISEPRQGGSPLHF. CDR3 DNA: TGTGCCATCAGTGAGCCTAGACAGGGGGGTTCACCCCTCCACTTT.

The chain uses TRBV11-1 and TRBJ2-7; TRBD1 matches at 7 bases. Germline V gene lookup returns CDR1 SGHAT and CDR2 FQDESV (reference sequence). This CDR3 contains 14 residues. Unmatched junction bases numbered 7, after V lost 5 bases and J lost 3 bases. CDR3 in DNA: TGTGCCAGCAGCCTAAGTCCAGGGGGCTACGAGCAGTACTTC. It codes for CASSLSPGGYEQYF.

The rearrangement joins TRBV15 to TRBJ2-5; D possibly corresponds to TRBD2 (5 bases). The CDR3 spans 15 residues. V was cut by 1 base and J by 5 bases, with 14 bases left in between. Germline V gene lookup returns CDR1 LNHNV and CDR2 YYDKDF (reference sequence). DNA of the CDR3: TGTGCCACCAGCAGAGGGAGGCTAGCAAACGAGACCCAGTACTTC. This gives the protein CATSRGRLANETQYF.

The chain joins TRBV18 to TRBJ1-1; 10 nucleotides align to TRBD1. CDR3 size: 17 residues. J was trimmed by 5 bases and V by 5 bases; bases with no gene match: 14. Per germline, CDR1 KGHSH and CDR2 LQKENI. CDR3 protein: CASSRSGRTGGLTEAFF. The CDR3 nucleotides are TGTGCCAGCTCAAGATCCGGCCGGACAGGGGGTCTAACTGAAGCTTTCTTT.

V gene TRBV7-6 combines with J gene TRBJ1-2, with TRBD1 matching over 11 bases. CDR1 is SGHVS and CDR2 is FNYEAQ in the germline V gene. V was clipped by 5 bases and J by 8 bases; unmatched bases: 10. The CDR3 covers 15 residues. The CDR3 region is CASSPTLRDRGGYTF. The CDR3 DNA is TGTGCCAGCAGCCCGACTCTCCGGGACAGGGGGGGCTACACCTTC.

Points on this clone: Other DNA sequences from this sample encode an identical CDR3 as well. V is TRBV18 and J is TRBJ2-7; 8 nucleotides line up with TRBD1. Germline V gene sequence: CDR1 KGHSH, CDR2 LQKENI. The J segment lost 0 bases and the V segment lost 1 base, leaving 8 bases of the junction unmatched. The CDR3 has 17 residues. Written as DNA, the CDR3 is TGTGCCAGCTCACCACAGGCAGGGGGCCCTAACTCCTACGAGCAGTACTTC. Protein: CASSPQAGGPNSYEQYF.

The CDR3 nucleotides read TGTGCCAGTAGTCTCACAGGGTTGAACACTGAAGCTTTCTTT. Its translation: CASSLTGLNTEAFF. The chain combines TRBV19 with TRBJ1-1; D is possibly TRBD1 (6 bases). Between the trimmed V and J ends, which lost 5 bases and 0 bases, there was a span of 10 bases. CDR3 length: 14 amino acids. Germline loops: CDR1 LNHDA, CDR2 SQIVND (reference sequence).

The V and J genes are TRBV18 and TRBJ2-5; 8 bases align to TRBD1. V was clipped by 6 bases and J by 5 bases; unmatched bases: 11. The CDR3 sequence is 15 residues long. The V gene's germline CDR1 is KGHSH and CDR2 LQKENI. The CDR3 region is CASSQGQGRFETQYF. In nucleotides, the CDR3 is TGTGCCAGCTCTCAAGGACAGGGTCGATTTGAGACCCAGTACTTC.

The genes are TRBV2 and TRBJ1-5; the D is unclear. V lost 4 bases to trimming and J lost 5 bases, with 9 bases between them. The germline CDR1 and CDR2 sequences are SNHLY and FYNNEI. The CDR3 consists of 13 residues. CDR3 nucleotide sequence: TGTGCCAGCAGTGGGCTTCTAGATCAGCCCCAGCATTTT. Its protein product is CASSGLLDQPQHF.

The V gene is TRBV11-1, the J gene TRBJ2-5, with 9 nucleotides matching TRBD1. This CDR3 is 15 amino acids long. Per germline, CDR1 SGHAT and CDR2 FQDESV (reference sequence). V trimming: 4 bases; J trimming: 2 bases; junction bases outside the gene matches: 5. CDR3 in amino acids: CASSWGGQGQETQYF. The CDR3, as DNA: TGTGCCAGCAGCTGGGGGGGACAGGGACAAGAGACCCAGTACTTC.

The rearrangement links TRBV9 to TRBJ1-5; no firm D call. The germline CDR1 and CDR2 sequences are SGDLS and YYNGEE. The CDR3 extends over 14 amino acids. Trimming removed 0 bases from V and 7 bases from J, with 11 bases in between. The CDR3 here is CASSVDGRYQPQHF. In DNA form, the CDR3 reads TGTGCCAGCAGCGTAGACGGGAGGTACCAGCCCCAGCATTTT.

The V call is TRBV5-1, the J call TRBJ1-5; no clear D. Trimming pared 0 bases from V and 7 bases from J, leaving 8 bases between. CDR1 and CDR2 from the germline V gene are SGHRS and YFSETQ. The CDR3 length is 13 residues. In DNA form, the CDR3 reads TGCGCCAGCAGCTTGGCGGGATTACAGCCCCAGCATTTT. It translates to CASSLAGLQPQHF. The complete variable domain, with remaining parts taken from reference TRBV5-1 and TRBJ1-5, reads KAGVTQTPRYLIKTRGQQVTLSCSPISGHRSVSWYQQTPGQGLQFLFEYFSETQRNKGNFPGRFSGRQFSNSRSEMNVSTLELGDSALYLCASSLAGLQPQHFGDGTRLSIL.

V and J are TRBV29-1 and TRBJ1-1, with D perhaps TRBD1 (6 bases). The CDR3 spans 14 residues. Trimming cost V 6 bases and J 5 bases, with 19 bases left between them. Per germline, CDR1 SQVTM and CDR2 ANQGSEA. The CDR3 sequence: CSVTSDSFGTEAFF. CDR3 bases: TGCAGCGTAACCTCGGACAGTTTCGGGACTGAAGCTTTCTTT.

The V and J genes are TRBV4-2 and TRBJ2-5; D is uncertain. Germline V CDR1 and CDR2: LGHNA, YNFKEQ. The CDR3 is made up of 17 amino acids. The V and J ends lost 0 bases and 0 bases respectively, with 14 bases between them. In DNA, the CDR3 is TGTGCCAGCAGCCAAGAGGCAGCGAAGATTTACCAAGAGACCCAGTACTTC. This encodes CASSQEAAKIYQETQYF.

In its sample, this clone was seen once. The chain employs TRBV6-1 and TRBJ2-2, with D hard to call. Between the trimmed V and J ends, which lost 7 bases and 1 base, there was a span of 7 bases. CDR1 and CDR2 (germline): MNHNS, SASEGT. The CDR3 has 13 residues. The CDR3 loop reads CASTTLNTGELFF. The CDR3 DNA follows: TGTGCCAGCACCACTCTGAACACCGGGGAGCTGTTTTTT.

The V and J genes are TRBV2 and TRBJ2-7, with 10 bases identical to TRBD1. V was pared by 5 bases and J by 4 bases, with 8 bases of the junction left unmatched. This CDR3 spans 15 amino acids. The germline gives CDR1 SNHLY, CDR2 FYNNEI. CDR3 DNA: TGTGCCAGCAGTCAAGGACAGGGGGGGTTATACGAGCAGTACTTC. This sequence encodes CASSQGQGGLYEQYF.

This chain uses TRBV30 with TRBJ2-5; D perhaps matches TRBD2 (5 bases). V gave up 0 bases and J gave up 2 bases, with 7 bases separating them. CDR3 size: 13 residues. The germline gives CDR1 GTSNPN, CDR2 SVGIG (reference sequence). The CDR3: CAWSVRRQETQYF. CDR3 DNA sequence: TGTGCCTGGAGTGTCCGGAGGCAAGAGACCCAGTACTTC.